This TCR beta chain was obtained from a study of somatic mutations in cytotoxic T cells in rheumatoid arthritis. The study's findings and limits: Statistically, CD8+ T-cell clonality was not significantly distinct between individuals with rheumatoid arthritis and age-matched healthy controls.

Measured with immunoSEQ multiplex PCR; TCRdb has only the in-frame clones, and not every one. The sample records roughly 15,000 clones, 65% to 85% being singletons. The CDR3 consists of 14 residues. Trimming left V 1 base short and J 6 bases short, with 10 bases between. Germline V CDR1 and CDR2: SGHAT, FQNNGV. Note on this clone: Its specificity is not known.

CD4+ cells and CD8+ cells were each obtained through positive magnetic bead selection, and their purity was assessed by flow cytometry. The source of this sequence is an adult with rheumatoid arthritis. Material for sequencing was CD8+ T cells sorted from blood. The rearrangement links TRBV11-2 to TRBJ1-5; D gene ambiguous. The CDR3 nucleotides read TGTGCCAGCAGCTTAGGGGGTGCTGGTCAGCCCCAGCATTTT. Translation gives CASSLGGAGQPQHF.